In its sample, the clone carrying this T cell receptor beta chain was seen a few times. The CDR3 loop spans 11 amino acids. In germline, CDR1 is SQVTM, CDR2 ANQGSEA. Between the trimmed V and J ends, which lost 4 bases and 10 bases, there was a span of 13 bases. The data belong to a study of T-cell reconstitution after alpha-beta-depleted transplantation in children. Unique molecular identifiers were built into the TCRbeta library. TCRdb passed the PCR reads through MiXCR, listing each CDR3 protein once. The profile covers more than 450,000 distinct CDR3 sequences, with roughly 18% appearing a single time and 3% to 3.5% taken by the ten largest.

The chain employs TRBV29-1 and TRBJ2-5, with D perhaps matching TRBD2 (6 bases). This receptor was identified in a human donor who donated a stem cell graft to a child with acute lymphoblastic leukemia. The sequencing here drew on PBMCs from the stem cell graft donor, taken from the stem cell graft. The CDR3 DNA sequence: TGCAGCGTTGTGGGGGGAGGTCACCAGTACTTC. It codes for CSVVGGGHQYF.